This TCR beta chain was profiled in a study of T-cell reconstitution after alpha-beta-depleted transplantation in children. Unique molecular identifiers were used in preparing the TCRbeta library. Each CDR3 protein gets one entry after TCRdb re-called the PCR reads with MiXCR. Of fewer than 550,000 distinct CDR3 sequences listed, about 17% are singletons. In regard to this clonotype: Its antigen is unknown.

Study-wide results and limits: Elevated TCRbeta diversity at day 60 was traced, in some patients, to surviving recipient T cells and thymic progenitors. After transplant, at about two months, alpha-beta T cells were reportedly derived from several hundred expanded graft clones. A year post-transplant, T-cell counts and diversity derived mostly from newly produced T cells.

The CDR3 sequence is 15 residues long. V lost 3 bases, J lost 1 base, and 13 bases lay in between. Germline CDR1 and CDR2: MDHEN and SYDVKM. The chain uses TRBV28 and TRBJ2-7; unclear D gene. This clonotype was obtained from a boy under two years old who had a stem cell transplant for Wiskott-Aldrich syndrome, so the T cells may come from the graft donor. The sequences come from PBMCs, mostly from graft donor cells, collected 360 days after TCRalphabeta/CD19-depleted stem cell transplant. Written as DNA, the CDR3 is TGTGCCAGCAGTTTGGCAGGCGGCAATTCCTACGAGCAGTACTTC. It specifies CASSLAGGNSYEQYF.